Given below is one TCR beta chain in context. Germline loops: CDR1 SGHVS, CDR2 FQNEAQ. The CDR3 sequence is 15 residues long. V dropped 6 bases and J dropped 0 bases, with 11 bases sitting between them. These data are taken from a study of shared clonotypes between healthy human individuals. CD45RO-negative, CCR7-positively selected cells formed the naive CD8 fraction, excluding terminally differentiated effector memory CD45RA+ cells. Sequenced by immunoSEQ multiplex PCR; TCRdb stores in-frame clones only, minus some. The sample records around 600,000 clones, roughly 98% being singletons. Sequencing was performed on naive CD8+ T cells sorted from blood. The receptor comes from a man aged 25-40 years in good health. The chain is built from TRBV7-8 and TRBJ2-2, with no clear D. The CDR3 is CASRGWSSNTGELFF. Here the CDR3 DNA reads TGTGCCAGCAGAGGGTGGTCATCGAACACCGGGGAGCTGTTTTTT. The full variable domain, with the rest looked up from reference TRBV7-8 and TRBJ2-2, is GAGVSQSPRYKVAKRGQDVALRCDPISGHVSLFWYQQALGQGPEFLTYFQNEAQLDKSGLPSDRFFAERPEGSVSTLKIQRTQQEDSAVYLCASRGWSSNTGELFFGEGSRLTVL.